Many counts were recorded for the clone carrying this TCR beta chain. This sample stems from a study of T cells after yellow fever vaccination. Study context: Researchers used CD3, CD45RA, CCR7 and CD95 to sort out EM, EMRA, CM and Tscm memory subsets.

Synthesis of TCR cDNA relied on 5'RACE template switching, which attached a universal primer site and UMIs. TCRdb analysed the 5' RACE reads with MiXCR anew, one entry per CDR3 protein. The table lists 20,000 to 25,000 distinct CDR3 sequences, 3.4% of them singletons, with 0.8% to 1% in the top ten. CDR3 length: 14 residues. V was clipped by 8 bases and J by 3 bases; unmatched bases: 10. Germline values: CDR1 SQVTM, CDR2 ANQGSEA. This rearrangement joins TRBV29-1 to TRBJ1-5, with 7 nucleotides matching TRBD1. The specimen comprised PBMCs, either bulk or a sorted T-cell subset (CD4+, CD8+, memory, or dextramer-sorted; not recorded which), sampled about 41 days after the first yellow fever vaccination. The sequence was collected from a man aged 18 to 30 who received the YFV17D yellow fever vaccine. The CDR3 DNA reads TGCAGCATTGCAGGGGGGGATCCCAATCAGCCCCAGCATTTT. This sequence encodes CSIAGGDPNQPQHF.